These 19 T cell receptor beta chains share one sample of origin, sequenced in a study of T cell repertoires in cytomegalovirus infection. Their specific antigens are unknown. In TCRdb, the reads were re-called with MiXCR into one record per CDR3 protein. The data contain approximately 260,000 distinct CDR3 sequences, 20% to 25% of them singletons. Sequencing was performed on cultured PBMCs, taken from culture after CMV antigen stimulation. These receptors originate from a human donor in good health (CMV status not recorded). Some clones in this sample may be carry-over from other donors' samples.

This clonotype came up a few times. CDR3 sequence (DNA): TGCGCCAGCAGCTTGAGTCTAGCCCCGGAGACCCAGTACTTC. Protein: CASSLSLAPETQYF. V is TRBV5-1 and J is TRBJ2-5, with D possibly being TRBD2 (5 bases). Between the trimmed V and J ends, which lost 1 base and 5 bases, there was a span of 12 bases. This CDR3 spans 14 amino acids. Germline CDR1 reads SGHRS; CDR2 reads YFSETQ.

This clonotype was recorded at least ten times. The CDR3 DNA reads TGTGCCAGCAGCTCCCGTTTGAGCACAGATACGCAGTATTTT. This encodes CASSSRLSTDTQYF. The chain joins TRBV7-2 to TRBJ2-3; D call uncertain. V lost 4 bases and J lost 0, with 8 bases in between. CDR1 and CDR2 from the germline V gene are SGHTA and FQGNSA. The CDR3 runs to 14 residues.

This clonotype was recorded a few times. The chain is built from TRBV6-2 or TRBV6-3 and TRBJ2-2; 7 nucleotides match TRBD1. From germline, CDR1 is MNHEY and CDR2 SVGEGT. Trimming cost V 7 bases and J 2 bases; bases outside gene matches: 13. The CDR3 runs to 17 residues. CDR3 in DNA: TGTGCCAGCACCACCCACGAGGGACAGATAAACACCGGGGAGCTGTTTTTT. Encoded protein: CASTTHEGQINTGELFF.

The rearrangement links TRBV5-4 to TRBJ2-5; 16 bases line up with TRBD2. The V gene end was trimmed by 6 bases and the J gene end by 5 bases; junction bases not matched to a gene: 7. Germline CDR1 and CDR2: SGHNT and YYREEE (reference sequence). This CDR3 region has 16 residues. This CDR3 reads CASTPGLAGGPETQYF. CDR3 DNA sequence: TGTGCCAGCACCCCGGGACTAGCGGGAGGGCCGGAGACCCAGTACTTC.

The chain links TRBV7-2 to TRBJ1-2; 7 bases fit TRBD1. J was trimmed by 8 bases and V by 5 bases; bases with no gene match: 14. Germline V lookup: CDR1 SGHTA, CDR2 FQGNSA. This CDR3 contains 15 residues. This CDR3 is CASSPLVGGKGGYTF. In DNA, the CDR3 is TGTGCCAGCAGCCCATTAGTAGGGGGCAAGGGGGGCTACACCTTC.

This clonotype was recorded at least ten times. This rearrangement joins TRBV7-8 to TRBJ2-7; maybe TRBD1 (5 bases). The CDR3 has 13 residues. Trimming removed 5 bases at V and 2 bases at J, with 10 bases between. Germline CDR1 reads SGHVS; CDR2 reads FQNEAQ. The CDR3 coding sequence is TGTGCCAGCAGCGTTGACAGAGCCTACGAGCAGTACTTC. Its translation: CASSVDRAYEQYF. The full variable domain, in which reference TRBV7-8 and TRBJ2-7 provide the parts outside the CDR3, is GAGVSQSPRYKVAKRGQDVALRCDPISGHVSLFWYQQALGQGPEFLTYFQNEAQLDKSGLPSDRFFAERPEGSVSTLKIQRTQQEDSAVYLCASSVDRAYEQYFGPGTRLTVT.

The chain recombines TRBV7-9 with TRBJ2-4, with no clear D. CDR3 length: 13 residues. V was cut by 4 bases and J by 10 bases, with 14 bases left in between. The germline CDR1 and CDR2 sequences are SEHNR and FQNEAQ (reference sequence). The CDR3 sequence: CASSSDGLGIQYF. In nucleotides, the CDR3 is TGTGCCAGCAGCTCGGACGGATTGGGAATTCAGTACTTC.

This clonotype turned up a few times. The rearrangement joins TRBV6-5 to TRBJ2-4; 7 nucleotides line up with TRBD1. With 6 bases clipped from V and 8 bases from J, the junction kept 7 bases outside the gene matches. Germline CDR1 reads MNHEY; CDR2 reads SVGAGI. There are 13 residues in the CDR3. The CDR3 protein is CASRGTVGDIQYF. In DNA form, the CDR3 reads TGTGCCAGCAGGGGGACAGTCGGGGACATTCAGTACTTC.

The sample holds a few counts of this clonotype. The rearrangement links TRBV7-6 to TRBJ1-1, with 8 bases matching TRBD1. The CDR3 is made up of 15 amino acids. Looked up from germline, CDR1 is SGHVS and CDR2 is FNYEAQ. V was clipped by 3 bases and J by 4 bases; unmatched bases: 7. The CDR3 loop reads CASSFSGGQATEAFF. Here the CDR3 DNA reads TGTGCCAGCAGCTTTTCAGGGGGCCAGGCCACTGAAGCTTTCTTT.

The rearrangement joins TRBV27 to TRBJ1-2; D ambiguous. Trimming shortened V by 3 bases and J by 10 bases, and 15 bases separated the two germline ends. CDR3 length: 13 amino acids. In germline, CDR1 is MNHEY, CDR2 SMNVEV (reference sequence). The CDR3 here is CASSFGRLVPYTF. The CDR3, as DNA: TGTGCCAGCAGTTTTGGCAGACTCGTCCCCTACACCTTC.

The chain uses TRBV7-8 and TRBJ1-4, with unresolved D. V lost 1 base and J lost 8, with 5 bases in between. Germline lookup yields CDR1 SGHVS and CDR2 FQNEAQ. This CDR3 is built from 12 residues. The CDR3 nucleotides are TGTGCCAGCAGCTTAGGCAAGGAAAAACTGTTTTTT. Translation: CASSLGKEKLFF.

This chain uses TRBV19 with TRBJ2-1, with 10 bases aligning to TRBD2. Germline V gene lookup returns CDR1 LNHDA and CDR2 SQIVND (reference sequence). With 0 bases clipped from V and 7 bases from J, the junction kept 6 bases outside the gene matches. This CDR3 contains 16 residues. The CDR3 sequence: CASSIDRTSGWNEQFF. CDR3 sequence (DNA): TGTGCCAGTAGTATAGATAGGACTAGCGGATGGAATGAGCAGTTCTTC. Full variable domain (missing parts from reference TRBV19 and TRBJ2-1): DGGITQSPKYLFRKEGQNVTLSCEQNLNHDAMYWYRQDPGQGLRLIYYSQIVNDFQKGDIAEGYSVSREKKESFPLTVTSAQKNPTAFYLCASSIDRTSGWNEQFFGPGTRLTVL.

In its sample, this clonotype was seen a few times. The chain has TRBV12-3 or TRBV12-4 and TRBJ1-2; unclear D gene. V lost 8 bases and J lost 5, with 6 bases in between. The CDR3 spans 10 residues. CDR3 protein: CASLGYGYTF. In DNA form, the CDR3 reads TGTGCCAGCCTGGGTTATGGCTACACCTTC.

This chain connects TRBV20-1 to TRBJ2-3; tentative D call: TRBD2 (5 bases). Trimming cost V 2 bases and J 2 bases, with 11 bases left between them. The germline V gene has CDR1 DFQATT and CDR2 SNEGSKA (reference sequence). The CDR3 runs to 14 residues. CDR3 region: CSARSGLYTDTQYF. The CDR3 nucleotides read TGCAGTGCTAGAAGCGGACTGTACACAGATACGCAGTATTTT.

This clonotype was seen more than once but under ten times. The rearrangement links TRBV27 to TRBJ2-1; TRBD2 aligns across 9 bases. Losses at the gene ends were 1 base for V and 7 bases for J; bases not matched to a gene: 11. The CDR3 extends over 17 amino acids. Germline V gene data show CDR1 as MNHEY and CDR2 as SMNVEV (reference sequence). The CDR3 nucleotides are TGTGCCAGCAGTTTATTGGGCGGCGGGAGGGCCAGAAATGAGCAGTTCTTC. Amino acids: CASSLLGGGRARNEQFF.

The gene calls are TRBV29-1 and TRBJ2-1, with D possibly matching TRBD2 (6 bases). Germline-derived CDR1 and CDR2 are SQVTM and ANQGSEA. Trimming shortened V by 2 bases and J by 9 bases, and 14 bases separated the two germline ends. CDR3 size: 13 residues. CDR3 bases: TGCAGCGTTGAACGGGGCGGGATTCTTGAGCAGTTCTTC. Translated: CSVERGGILEQFF.

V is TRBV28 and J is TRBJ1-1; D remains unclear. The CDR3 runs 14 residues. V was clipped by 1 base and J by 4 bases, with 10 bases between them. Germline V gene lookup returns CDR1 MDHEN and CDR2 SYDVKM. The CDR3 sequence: CASSLSSSLTEAFF. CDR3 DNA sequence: TGTGCCAGCAGTTTATCTTCGAGTCTCACTGAAGCTTTCTTT. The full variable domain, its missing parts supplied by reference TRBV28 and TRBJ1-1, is DVKVTQSSRYLVKRTGEKVFLECVQDMDHENMFWYRQDPGLGLRLIYFSYDVKMKEKGDIPEGYSVSREKKERFSLILESASTNQTSMYLCASSLSSSLTEAFFGQGTRLTVV.

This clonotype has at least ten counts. The CDR3 DNA reads TGTGCCAGCAGCTCGCAACTAGCGGGACTGCAGTTCTTC. It specifies CASSSQLAGLQFF. This chain uses TRBV7-2 with TRBJ2-1, with 10 bases that match TRBD2. The V and J ends lost 4 bases and 12 bases, in that order; junction bases with no gene match: 6. Germline V lookup: CDR1 SGHTA, CDR2 FQGNSA. The CDR3 runs 13 residues.

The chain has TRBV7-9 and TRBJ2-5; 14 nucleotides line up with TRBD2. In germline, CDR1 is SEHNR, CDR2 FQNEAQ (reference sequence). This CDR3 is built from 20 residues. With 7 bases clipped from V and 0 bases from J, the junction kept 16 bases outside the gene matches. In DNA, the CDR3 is TGTGCCAGCAAGCCCATTCAACCGGGACTAGCGGGAGTGGACCAAGAGACCCAGTACTTC. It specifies CASKPIQPGLAGVDQETQYF. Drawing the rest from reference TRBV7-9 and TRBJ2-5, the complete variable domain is DTGVSQNPRHKITKRGQNVTFRCDPISEHNRLYWYRQTLGQGPEFLTYFQNEAQLEKSRLLSDRFSAERPKGSFSTLEIQRTEQGDSAMYLCASKPIQPGLAGVDQETQYFGPGTRLLVL.